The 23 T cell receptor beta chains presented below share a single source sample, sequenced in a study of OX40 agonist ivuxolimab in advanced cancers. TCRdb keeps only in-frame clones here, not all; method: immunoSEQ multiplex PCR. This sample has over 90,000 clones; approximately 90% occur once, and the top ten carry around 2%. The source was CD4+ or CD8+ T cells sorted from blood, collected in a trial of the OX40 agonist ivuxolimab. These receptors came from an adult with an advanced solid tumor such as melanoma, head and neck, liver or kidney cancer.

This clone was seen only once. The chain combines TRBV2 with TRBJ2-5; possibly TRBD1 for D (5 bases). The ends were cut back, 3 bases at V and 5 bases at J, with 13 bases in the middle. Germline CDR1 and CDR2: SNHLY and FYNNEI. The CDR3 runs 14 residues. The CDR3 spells CASSESTAQETQYF. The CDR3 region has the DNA TGTGCCAGCAGTGAGTCGACAGCCCAGGAGACCCAGTACTTC.

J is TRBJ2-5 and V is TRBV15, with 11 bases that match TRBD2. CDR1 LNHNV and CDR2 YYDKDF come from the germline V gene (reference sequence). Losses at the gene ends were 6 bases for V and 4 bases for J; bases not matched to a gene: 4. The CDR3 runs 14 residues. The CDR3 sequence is CATRTGLAGETQYF. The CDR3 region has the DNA TGTGCCACCAGAACAGGACTAGCGGGAGAGACCCAGTACTTC.

The CDR3 sequence: CASSLGQGAGNTIYF. The CDR3 nucleotides read TGTGCCAGCAGCTTAGGACAGGGAGCTGGAAACACCATATATTTT. The chain combines TRBV7-9 with TRBJ1-3, with 7 bases lining up with TRBD1. After removal of 1 base from V and 2 bases from J, the junction contained 2 bases not matched to a gene. The CDR3 runs to 15 residues. Germline CDR1 SEHNR, CDR2 FQNEAQ (reference sequence). The variable domain in full, completed from reference TRBV7-9 and TRBJ1-3, reads DTGVSQNPRHKITKRGQNVTFRCDPISEHNRLYWYRQTLGQGPEFLTYFQNEAQLEKSRLLSDRFSAERPKGSFSTLEIQRTEQGDSAMYLCASSLGQGAGNTIYFGEGSWLTVV.

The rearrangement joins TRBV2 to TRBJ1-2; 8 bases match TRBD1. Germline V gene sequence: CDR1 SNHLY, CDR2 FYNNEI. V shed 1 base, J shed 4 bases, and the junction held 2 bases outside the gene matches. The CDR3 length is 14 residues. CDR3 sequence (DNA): TGTGCCAGCAGTGAAGTTGACAGGGGCTATGGCTACACCTTC. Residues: CASSEVDRGYGYTF.

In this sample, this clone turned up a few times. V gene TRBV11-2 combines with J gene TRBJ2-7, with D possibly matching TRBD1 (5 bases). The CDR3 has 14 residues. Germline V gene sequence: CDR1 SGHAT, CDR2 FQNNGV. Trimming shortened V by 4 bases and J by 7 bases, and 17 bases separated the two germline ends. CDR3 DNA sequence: TGTGCCAGCAGCTGGGGCAGGCAAACTGGTGAGCAGTACTTC. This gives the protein CASSWGRQTGEQYF.

The CDR3 region has the DNA TGTGCCAGCAGTGCGAGCCTAGGACGCCAAGAGACCCAGTACTTC. Residues: CASSASLGRQETQYF. The rearrangement uses TRBV6-1 and TRBJ2-5; D gene unclear. With 4 bases removed from V and 1 base from J, the gap between germline ends came to 13 bases. The CDR3 is 15 amino acids. Germline CDR1 MNHNS, CDR2 SASEGT.

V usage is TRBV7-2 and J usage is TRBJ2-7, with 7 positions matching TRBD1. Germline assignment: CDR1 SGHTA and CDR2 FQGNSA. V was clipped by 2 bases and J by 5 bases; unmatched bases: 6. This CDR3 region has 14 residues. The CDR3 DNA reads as TGTGCCAGCAGCTTAAACAGGGGCGACGACGAGCAGTACTTC. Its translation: CASSLNRGDDEQYF.

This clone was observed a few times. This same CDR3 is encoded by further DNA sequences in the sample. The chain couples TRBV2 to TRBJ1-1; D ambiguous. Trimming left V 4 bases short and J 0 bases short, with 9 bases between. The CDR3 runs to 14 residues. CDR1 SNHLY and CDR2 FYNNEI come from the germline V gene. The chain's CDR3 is CASSVNSMNTEAFF. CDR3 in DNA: TGTGCCAGCAGTGTTAACAGCATGAACACTGAAGCTTTCTTT.

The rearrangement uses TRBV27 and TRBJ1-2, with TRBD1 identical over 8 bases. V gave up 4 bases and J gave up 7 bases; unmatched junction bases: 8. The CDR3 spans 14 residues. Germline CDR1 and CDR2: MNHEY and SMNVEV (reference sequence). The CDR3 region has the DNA TGTGCCAGCAGTTCAGGACAGGGCTCCCGTGGCTACACCTTC. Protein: CASSSGQGSRGYTF.

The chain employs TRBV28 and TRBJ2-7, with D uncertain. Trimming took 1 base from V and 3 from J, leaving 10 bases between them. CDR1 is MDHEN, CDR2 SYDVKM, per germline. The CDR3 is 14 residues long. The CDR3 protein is CASSLSGSYYEQYF. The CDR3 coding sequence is TGTGCCAGCAGTTTATCGGGCTCGTACTACGAGCAGTACTTC.

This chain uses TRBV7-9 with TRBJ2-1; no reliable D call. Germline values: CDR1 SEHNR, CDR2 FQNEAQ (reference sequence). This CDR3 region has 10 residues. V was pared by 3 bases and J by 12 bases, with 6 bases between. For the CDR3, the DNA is TGTGCCAGCAGCTTTGACGGGCAGTTCTTC. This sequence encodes CASSFDGQFF. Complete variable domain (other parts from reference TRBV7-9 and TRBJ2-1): DTGVSQNPRHKITKRGQNVTFRCDPISEHNRLYWYRQTLGQGPEFLTYFQNEAQLEKSRLLSDRFSAERPKGSFSTLEIQRTEQGDSAMYLCASSFDGQFFGPGTRLTVL.

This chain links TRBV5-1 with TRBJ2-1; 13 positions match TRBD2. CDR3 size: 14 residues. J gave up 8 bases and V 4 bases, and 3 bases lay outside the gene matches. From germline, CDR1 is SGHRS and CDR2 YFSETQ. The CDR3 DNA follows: TGCGCCAGCAGCATAGGACTAGCGGGAGATGAGCAGTTCTTC. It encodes CASSIGLAGDEQFF. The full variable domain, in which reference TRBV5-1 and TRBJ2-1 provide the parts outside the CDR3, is KAGVTQTPRYLIKTRGQQVTLSCSPISGHRSVSWYQQTPGQGLQFLFEYFSETQRNKGNFPGRFSGRQFSNSRSEMNVSTLELGDSALYLCASSIGLAGDEQFFGPGTRLTVL.

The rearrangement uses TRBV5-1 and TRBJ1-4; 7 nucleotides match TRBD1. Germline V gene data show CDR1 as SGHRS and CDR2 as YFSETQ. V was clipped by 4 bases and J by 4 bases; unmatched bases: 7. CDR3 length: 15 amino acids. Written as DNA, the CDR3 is TGCGCCAGCAGCGTAACGGGACAGTTTAATGAAAAACTGTTTTTT. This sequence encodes CASSVTGQFNEKLFF. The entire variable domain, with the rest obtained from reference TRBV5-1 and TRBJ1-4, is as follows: KAGVTQTPRYLIKTRGQQVTLSCSPISGHRSVSWYQQTPGQGLQFLFEYFSETQRNKGNFPGRFSGRQFSNSRSEMNVSTLELGDSALYLCASSVTGQFNEKLFFGSGTQLSVL.

CDR3 sequence (DNA): TGTGCCAGCAGTTTCGGCAATCAGCCCCAGCATTTT. This translates into CASSFGNQPQHF. The chain carries TRBV6-6 and TRBJ1-5; D not resolved. Trimming left V 4 bases short and J 2 bases short, with 3 bases between. The germline gives CDR1 MNHNY, CDR2 SVGAGI (reference sequence). This CDR3 is built from 12 residues.

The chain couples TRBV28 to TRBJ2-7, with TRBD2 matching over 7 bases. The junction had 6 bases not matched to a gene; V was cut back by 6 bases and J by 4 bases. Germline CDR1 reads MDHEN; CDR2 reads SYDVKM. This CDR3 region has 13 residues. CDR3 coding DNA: TGTGCCAGCAGACCTGGACTAGTGTACGAGCAGTACTTC. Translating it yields CASRPGLVYEQYF.

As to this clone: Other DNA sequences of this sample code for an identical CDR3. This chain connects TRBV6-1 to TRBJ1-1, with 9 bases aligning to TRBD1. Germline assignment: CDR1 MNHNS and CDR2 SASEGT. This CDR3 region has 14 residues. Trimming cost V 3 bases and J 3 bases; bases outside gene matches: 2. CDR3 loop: CASSEDRGDTEAFF. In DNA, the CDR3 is TGTGCCAGCAGTGAGGACAGGGGAGACACTGAAGCTTTCTTT.

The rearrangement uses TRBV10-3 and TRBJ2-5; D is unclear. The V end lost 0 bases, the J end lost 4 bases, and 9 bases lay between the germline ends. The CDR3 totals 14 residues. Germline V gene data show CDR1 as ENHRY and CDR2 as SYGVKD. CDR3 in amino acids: CAISESDARETQYF. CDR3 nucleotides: TGTGCCATCAGTGAGTCGGACGCACGAGAGACCCAGTACTTC.

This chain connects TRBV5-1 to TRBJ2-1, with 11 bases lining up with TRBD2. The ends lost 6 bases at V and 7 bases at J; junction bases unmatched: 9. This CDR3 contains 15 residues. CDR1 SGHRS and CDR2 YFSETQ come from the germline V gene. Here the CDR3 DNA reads TGCGCCAGCACCCGAACTAGCGGGAGTATTAATGAGCAGTTCTTC. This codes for CASTRTSGSINEQFF.

CDR3 in amino acids: CASSELGPNEKLFF. The CDR3, as DNA: TGCGCCAGCAGTGAGTTAGGGCCTAATGAAAAACTGTTTTTT. This chain connects TRBV10-1 to TRBJ1-4, with D unresolved. This CDR3 comprises 14 residues. The germline V gene has CDR1 WNHNN and CDR2 SYGVQD (reference sequence). V lost 1 base and J lost 3, with 6 bases in between.

CDR3 bases: TGTGCCAGCAGCCGAGGACAGGAAGCTAACTATGGCTACACCTTC. Its translation: CASSRGQEANYGYTF. The chain is built from TRBV16 and TRBJ1-2, with 7 bases aligning to TRBD1. The J segment lost 0 bases and the V segment lost 4 bases, leaving 5 bases of the junction unmatched. The CDR3 runs to 15 residues. The V gene's germline CDR1 is KGHSY and CDR2 FQNENV.

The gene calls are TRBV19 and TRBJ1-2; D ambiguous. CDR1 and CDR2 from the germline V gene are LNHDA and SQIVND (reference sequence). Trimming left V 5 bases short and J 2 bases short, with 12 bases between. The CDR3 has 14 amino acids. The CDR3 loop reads CASSLDPRNYGYTF. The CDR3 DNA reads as TGTGCCAGTAGTTTGGACCCACGGAACTATGGCTACACCTTC.

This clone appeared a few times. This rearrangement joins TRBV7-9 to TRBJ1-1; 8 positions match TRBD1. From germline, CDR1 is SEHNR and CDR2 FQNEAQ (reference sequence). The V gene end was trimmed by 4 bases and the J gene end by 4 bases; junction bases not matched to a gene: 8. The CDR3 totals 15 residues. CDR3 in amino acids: CASSSLRTGITEAFF. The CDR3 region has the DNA TGTGCCAGCAGCTCTCTTAGGACAGGGATCACTGAAGCTTTCTTT.

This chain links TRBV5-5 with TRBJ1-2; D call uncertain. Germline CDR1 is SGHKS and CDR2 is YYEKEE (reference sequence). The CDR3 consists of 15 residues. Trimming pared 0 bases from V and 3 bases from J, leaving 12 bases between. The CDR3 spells CASSLGVSLDYGYTF. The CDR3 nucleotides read TGTGCCAGCAGCTTGGGGGTATCCCTGGACTATGGCTACACCTTC.